The 4 T cell receptor beta chains given below trace back to one sample, sequenced in a study of T cell repertoires in cytomegalovirus infection. From the reads, TCRdb called clonotypes with MiXCR, one entry per CDR3 protein. The sample records about 770,000 distinct CDR3 sequences, almost 30% being singletons. Their antigen targets remain unknown. The sequenced sample was cultured CD8+ T cells from PBMCs, obtained from culture after CMV antigen stimulation. The receptors derive from a human donor in good health (CMV status not recorded). Some clones in this sample may be carry-over from other donors' samples.

This clonotype was found a few times. CDR3 nucleotide sequence: TGTGCCAGCAGTGGGACAGCCCCTGAAGCTTTCTTT. It specifies CASSGTAPEAFF. The chain couples TRBV12-3 or TRBV12-4 to TRBJ1-1; 7 bases are shared with TRBD1. J lost 6 bases, V lost 5 bases, and 3 bases had no gene match. The CDR3 is 12 amino acids.

The rearrangement links TRBV7-6 to TRBJ1-6; tentatively, D is TRBD1 (6 bases). V lost 7 bases and J 7 bases, leaving 20 bases between the germline ends. Per the germline V gene, CDR1 is SGHVS and CDR2 is FNYEAQ. The CDR3 loop spans 16 amino acids. The CDR3 loop reads CASNLYLPGGNSPLHF. In DNA, the CDR3 is TGTGCCAGCAACCTATATCTGCCGGGGGGCAATTCACCCCTCCACTTT.

V is TRBV7-6 and J is TRBJ1-4; no clear D gene. The CDR3 covers 12 residues. The germline V gene encodes CDR1 SGHVS and CDR2 FNYEAQ. Written as DNA, the CDR3 is TGTGCTAGCGCCGGGGTCGGGGAAAAACTGTTTTTT. Its protein product is CASAGVGEKLFF.

The chain links TRBV6-1 to TRBJ2-7; D is unresolved. The CDR3 runs 11 residues. CDR1 MNHNS and CDR2 SASEGT come from the germline V gene. The ends were cut back, 4 bases at V and 2 bases at J, with 3 bases in the middle. In DNA, the CDR3 is TGTGCCAGCAGTGCGGCCTACGAGCAGTACGTC. This codes for CASSAAYEQYV.